These 23 T cell receptor beta chains came from one sample sequenced in a study of shared clonotypes between healthy human individuals. Measured with immunoSEQ multiplex PCR; TCRdb has only the in-frame clones, and not every one. The sample lists about 2 million clones; about 95% were seen once. CD45RO negativity and positive selection for CCR7 defined naive CD8 cells, a population that excluded terminally differentiated effector memory CD45RA+ cells. Sequenced: naive CD8+ T cells sorted from blood. Every receptor here comes from a man younger than 30 in good health.

In DNA, the CDR3 is TGTGCCAGCAGCTTTAGAATGGACGAGCAGTACTTC. Translated: CASSFRMDEQYF. V and J are TRBV13 and TRBJ2-7; D remains ambiguous. Trimming shortened V by 3 bases and J by 5 bases, and 8 bases separated the two germline ends. The CDR3 loop spans 12 amino acids. Germline V gene sequence: CDR1 PRHDT, CDR2 FYEKMQ (reference sequence).

The chain couples TRBV4-1 to TRBJ2-7; D is possibly TRBD2 (6 bases). CDR3 length equals 17 residues. The germline gives CDR1 MGHRA, CDR2 YSYEKL. V gave up 0 bases and J gave up 6 bases, with 21 bases separating them. The CDR3 coding sequence is TGCGCCAGCAGCCAAGAAAGGGACTTCATTGTCGGTGGCGAGCAGTACTTC. Encoded protein: CASSQERDFIVGGEQYF.

The chain uses TRBV7-2 and TRBJ1-2; unclear D gene. This CDR3 is built from 14 residues. In germline, CDR1 is SGHTA, CDR2 FQGNSA. Deletions cut 3 bases from V and 4 bases from J, with 12 bases between. The CDR3 bases are TGTGCCAGCAGCTTGATAAGGTTCGGCTATGGCTACACCTTC. Translated: CASSLIRFGYGYTF.

V usage is TRBV7-8 and J usage is TRBJ2-1; TRBD1 agrees at 9 bases. Germline CDR1 and CDR2: SGHVS and FQNEAQ. There are 15 residues in the CDR3. V lost 4 bases, J lost 4 bases, and 5 bases stayed unmatched. CDR3 DNA sequence: TGTGCCAGCAGCTCCGGGACAGGGACTTACAATGAGCAGTTCTTC. Protein product: CASSSGTGTYNEQFF.

The gene calls are TRBV7-8 and TRBJ2-5; D is unresolved. The CDR3 length is 15 residues. The germline CDR1 and CDR2 sequences are SGHVS and FQNEAQ. V lost 4 bases, J lost 0 bases, and 12 bases lay in between. The CDR3 here is CASSYHGPYQETQYF. CDR3 nucleotide sequence: TGTGCCAGCAGCTACCACGGTCCGTACCAAGAGACCCAGTACTTC. Together with reference TRBV7-8 and TRBJ2-5, the CDR3 gives the full variable domain: GAGVSQSPRYKVAKRGQDVALRCDPISGHVSLFWYQQALGQGPEFLTYFQNEAQLDKSGLPSDRFFAERPEGSVSTLKIQRTQQEDSAVYLCASSYHGPYQETQYFGPGTRLLVL.

V and J are TRBV18 and TRBJ2-7; D might be TRBD2 (6 bases). The V end lost 3 bases, the J end lost 3 bases, and 12 bases lay between the germline ends. The CDR3 runs to 14 residues. Germline CDR1 reads KGHSH; CDR2 reads LQKENI. In DNA, the CDR3 is TGTGCCAGCTCACCCAGCAGCGGGCTCTACGAGCAGTACTTC. This codes for CASSPSSGLYEQYF.

Here the CDR3 reads CASKKTSEGLYEQYF. CDR3 DNA: TGCGCCAGCAAGAAAACTAGCGAAGGTCTCTACGAGCAGTACTTC. The gene calls are TRBV5-1 and TRBJ2-7; 7 nucleotides agree with TRBD2. This CDR3 has 15 amino acids. Trimming removed 6 bases from V and 3 bases from J; junction bases left unmatched: 12. Germline CDR1 and CDR2: SGHRS and YFSETQ.

The gene calls are TRBV5-8 and TRBJ2-2; D may be TRBD2 (6 bases). CDR1 and CDR2 from the germline V gene are SGHTS and YDEGEE. This CDR3 region has 20 residues. Trimming pared 4 bases from V and 2 bases from J, leaving 27 bases between. The CDR3 reads CASSTGESEGNPYNTGELFF. In nucleotides, the CDR3 is TGTGCCAGCAGCACTGGAGAGTCGGAGGGAAACCCTTATAACACCGGGGAGCTGTTTTTT.

The gene calls are TRBV5-6 and TRBJ1-4, with 12 bases fitting TRBD1. V was clipped by 1 base and J by 2 bases; unmatched bases: 6. The CDR3 extends over 18 amino acids. Germline V gives CDR1 SGHDT, CDR2 YYEEEE. The CDR3 reads CASSLSPGQGATNEKLFF. DNA for the CDR3: TGTGCCAGCAGCTTGAGTCCGGGACAGGGGGCGACTAATGAAAAACTGTTTTTT.

The V call is TRBV7-2, the J call TRBJ2-1, with D maybe TRBD2 (5 bases). In germline, CDR1 is SGHTA, CDR2 FQGNSA. V was pared by 3 bases and J by 7 bases, with 25 bases between. The CDR3 length is 18 residues. The CDR3 bases are TGTGCCAGCAGCTTTGGAGTCCTGGGTGGGAGCGCCTGGAATGAGCAGTTCTTC. Translation: CASSFGVLGGSAWNEQFF.

The genes are TRBV7-6 and TRBJ2-5, with 11 bases that match TRBD2. This CDR3 has 16 amino acids. Trimming removed 2 bases from V and 1 base from J; junction bases left unmatched: 3. Looked up from germline, CDR1 is SGHVS and CDR2 is FNYEAQ. The chain's CDR3 is CASSLTSGGLQETQYF. In nucleotides, the CDR3 is TGTGCCAGCAGCTTAACTAGCGGGGGCCTCCAAGAGACCCAGTACTTC.

This clone was counted a single time. The chain uses TRBV9 and TRBJ2-1; TRBD2 agrees at 9 bases. CDR1 SGDLS and CDR2 YYNGEE come from the germline V gene. The CDR3 is made up of 16 amino acids. J gave up 0 bases and V 3 bases, and 4 bases lay outside the gene matches. The CDR3 DNA sequence: TGTGCCAGCAGCGGAAGTAGCGGGAGCTCCTACAATGAGCAGTTCTTC. Translation: CASSGSSGSSYNEQFF. The full variable domain, in which reference TRBV9 and TRBJ2-1 provide the parts outside the CDR3, is DSGVTQTPKHLITATGQRVTLRCSPRSGDLSVYWYQQSLDQGLQFLIQYYNGEERAKGNILERFSAQQFPDLHSELNLSSLELGDSALYFCASSGSSGSSYNEQFFGPGTRLTVL.

Concerning this clone itself: Within the sample, other DNA sequences also encode this same CDR3. V gene TRBV9 combines with J gene TRBJ2-7, with a weak D call TRBD2 (6 bases). Trimming left V 0 bases short and J 5 bases short, with 6 bases between. This CDR3 is 12 amino acids long. Germline values: CDR1 SGDLS, CDR2 YYNGEE. The CDR3 spells CASSVGGDEQYF. For the CDR3, the DNA is TGTGCCAGCAGCGTAGGCGGGGACGAGCAGTACTTC.

V usage is TRBV5-6 and J usage is TRBJ2-5; TRBD1 matches at 7 bases. V gave up 2 bases and J gave up 5 bases; unmatched junction bases: 9. The CDR3 covers 15 residues. Germline loops: CDR1 SGHDT, CDR2 YYEEEE. CDR3 nucleotides: TGTGCCAGCAGCTTCCAGGGGGACGGGAAGGAGACCCAGTACTTC. This sequence encodes CASSFQGDGKETQYF.

This clone has just one count. This rearrangement joins TRBV7-9 to TRBJ2-7, with D perhaps matching TRBD1 (5 bases). Germline values: CDR1 SEHNR, CDR2 FQNEAQ (reference sequence). The CDR3 covers 15 residues. V was clipped by 2 bases and J by 2 bases, with 13 bases between them. As DNA, the CDR3 is TGTGCCAGCAGCTTAACCAGGGATTTCCCCTACGAGCAGTACTTC. It specifies CASSLTRDFPYEQYF.

The chain carries TRBV11-2 and TRBJ2-1, with D perhaps TRBD1 (5 bases). The CDR3 runs to 15 residues. The ends were cut back, 5 bases at V and 8 bases at J, with 19 bases in the middle. The germline gives CDR1 SGHAT, CDR2 FQNNGV. The DNA of the CDR3 is TGTGCCAGCAGCATCGCCTGGAGTGGGGCCGATGAGCAGTTCTTC. Protein: CASSIAWSGADEQFF.

This chain joins TRBV11-2 and TRBJ2-5; D remains ambiguous. V was pared by 5 bases and J by 1 base, with 8 bases between. CDR1 and CDR2 from the germline V gene are SGHAT and FQNNGV. The CDR3 extends over 13 amino acids. The CDR3 DNA follows: TGTGCCAGCAGCACCGGGTCCCAAGAGACCCAGTACTTC. Protein: CASSTGSQETQYF.

This rearrangement joins TRBV25-1 to TRBJ2-3, with D maybe TRBD2 (5 bases). V was cut by 3 bases and J by 4 bases, with 14 bases left in between. This CDR3 region has 15 residues. Germline loops: CDR1 MGHDK, CDR2 SYGVNS. CDR3 sequence: CASSDGVSGADTQYF. The CDR3 coding sequence is TGTGCCAGCAGTGATGGAGTGTCCGGGGCAGATACGCAGTATTTT.

The genes are TRBV7-9 and TRBJ2-1, with 9 bases aligning to TRBD1. CDR3 length equals 17 residues. CDR1 is SEHNR, CDR2 FQNEAQ, per germline (reference sequence). The V segment lost 5 bases and the J segment 1 base; nucleotides outside the gene matches: 9. The CDR3 coding sequence is TGTGCCAGCAGCCCGGCACAGGGGGCGTTGTCCTACAATGAGCAGTTCTTC. Translated: CASSPAQGALSYNEQFF.

For this clone: Different DNA sequences within this sample yield the same CDR3. The chain has TRBV5-1 and TRBJ2-7, with no clear D. The CDR3 is 13 residues long. The V and J ends lost 0 bases and 0 bases respectively, with 4 bases between them. Germline V gene lookup returns CDR1 SGHRS and CDR2 YFSETQ. Written as DNA, the CDR3 is TGCGCCAGCAGCTTGGGGGCCTCCTACGAGCAGTACTTC. Translating gives CASSLGASYEQYF.

This chain links TRBV28 with TRBJ1-6, with TRBD1 as a possible D gene (5 bases). Trimming left V 2 bases short and J 3 bases short, with 8 bases between. CDR1 is MDHEN, CDR2 SYDVKM, per germline. This CDR3 region has 15 residues. For the CDR3, the DNA is TGTGCCAGCAGTTTACCGGGGCTCTATAATTCACCCCTCCACTTT. It is translated as CASSLPGLYNSPLHF.

This clone has just a few counts. Different DNA sequences within this sample yield the same CDR3. V and J are TRBV6-5 and TRBJ2-1; a possible D gene is TRBD2 (6 bases). Germline V gives CDR1 MNHEY, CDR2 SVGAGI. The CDR3 has 13 amino acids. V dropped 2 bases and J dropped 4 bases, with 6 bases sitting between them. CDR3 region: CASSYGGYNEQFF. CDR3 DNA: TGTGCCAGCAGTTACGGGGGGTACAATGAGCAGTTCTTC.

The chain employs TRBV13 and TRBJ2-7; TRBD2 matches 13 bases. This CDR3 has 15 amino acids. Germline trimming cut 4 bases from V and 6 bases from J; bases unmatched to any gene: 6. The germline V gene encodes CDR1 PRHDT and CDR2 FYEKMQ (reference sequence). The chain's CDR3 is CASSYRLAGGREQYF. CDR3 nucleotide sequence: TGTGCCAGCAGCTACCGACTAGCGGGGGGTCGCGAGCAGTACTTC.